This T cell receptor beta chain was documented in a study of blood T cell repertoires in COVID-19. The germline V gene encodes CDR1 MNHNY and CDR2 SVGAGI (reference sequence). This CDR3 comprises 16 residues. V dropped 0 bases and J dropped 3; count of bases not matched to a gene: 5. Profiled with immunoSEQ multiplex PCR; TCRdb holds only in-frame clones, not every one. The table lists a few hundred thousand clones, 75% to 90% of them singletons, with 10% to 13% in the top ten. Sequencing used peripheral blood. The gene calls are TRBV6-6 and TRBJ2-1; 7 bases fit TRBD1. The clonotype was recovered from a woman in her seventies with COVID-19, enrolled during active disease. The CDR3 is CASSYSGQGDYNEQFF. CDR3 bases: TGTGCCAGCAGTTACTCGGGGCAGGGGGACTACAATGAGCAGTTCTTC.